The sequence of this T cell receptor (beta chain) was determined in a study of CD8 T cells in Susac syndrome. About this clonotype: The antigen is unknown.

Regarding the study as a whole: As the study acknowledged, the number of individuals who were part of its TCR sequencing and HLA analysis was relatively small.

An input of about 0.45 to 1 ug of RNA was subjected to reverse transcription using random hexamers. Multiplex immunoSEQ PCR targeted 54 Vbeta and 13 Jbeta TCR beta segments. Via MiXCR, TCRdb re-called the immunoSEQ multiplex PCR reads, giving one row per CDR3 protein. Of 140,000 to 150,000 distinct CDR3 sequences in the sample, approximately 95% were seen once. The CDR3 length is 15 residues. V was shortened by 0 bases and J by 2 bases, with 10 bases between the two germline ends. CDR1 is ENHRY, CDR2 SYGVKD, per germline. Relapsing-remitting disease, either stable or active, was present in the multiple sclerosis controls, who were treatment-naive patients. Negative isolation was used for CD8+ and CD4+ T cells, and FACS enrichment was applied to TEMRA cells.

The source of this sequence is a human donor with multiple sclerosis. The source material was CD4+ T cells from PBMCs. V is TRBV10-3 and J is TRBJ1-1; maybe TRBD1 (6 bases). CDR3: CAISESKGQNTEAFF. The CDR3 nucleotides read TGTGCCATCAGTGAGTCGAAGGGACAAAACACTGAAGCTTTCTTT.